In this sample, the clone carrying this TCR beta chain turned up a few times. This entry is derived from a study of control samples from healthy donors and cancer patients. Germline assignment: CDR1 MNHEY and CDR2 SVGAGI. The J segment lost 5 bases and the V segment lost 4 bases, leaving 7 bases of the junction unmatched. The CDR3 has 15 amino acids. The table came from immunoSEQ multiplex PCR; TCRdb's copy has only in-frame clones and leaves some out. The sample includes 100,000 to 150,000 clones, roughly 87% of them seen just once. V gene TRBV6-5 combines with J gene TRBJ1-3; 8 bases are shared with TRBD1. This receptor was identified in a man younger than 35 in good health. Sequenced input: blood. The CDR3 spells CASSWDRFNRNTIYF. The DNA of the CDR3 is TGTGCCAGCAGTTGGGACAGGTTTAACCGAAACACCATATATTTT.